This TCR beta chain was identified during a study of cytomegalovirus exposure and HLA in healthy donors. General study findings and limits: There were some public TCRs occurring in many donors, but most TCR sequences were rare. Altogether, 150 to 200 TCR beta chains were recorded as cytomegalovirus-associated.

This cohort consisted of healthy bone marrow donors. A multiplex PCR was run with 60 Vbeta primers and 13 Jbeta primers. Sequenced by immunoSEQ multiplex PCR; TCRdb stores in-frame clones only, minus some. The sample carries around 140,000 clones, over 65% recorded once. J was trimmed by 0 bases and V by 3 bases; bases with no gene match: 6. Germline CDR1 and CDR2: LNHNV and YYDKDF (reference sequence). This CDR3 has 17 residues. As concerns this clone: No antigen is known for it.

The clonotype was recovered from a male donor in good health and CMV-seronegative. The chain employs TRBV15 and TRBJ2-2; 8 bases are a match to TRBD1. The sample taken for sequencing was PBMCs. The CDR3 sequence: CATSSGQGEPNTGELFF. DNA of the CDR3: TGTGCCACCAGCAGTGGACAGGGCGAACCGAACACCGGGGAGCTGTTTTTT.